Detailed here is one T cell receptor beta chain. Antigen unknown. The sample comes from a study of T cell repertoires in cytomegalovirus infection. Study as a whole: Indications came from public TCR beta signatures; they pointed to CMV infection and to a matching HLA type.

After removal of 6 bases from V and 3 bases from J, the junction contained 7 bases not matched to a gene. The CDR3 is 14 residues long. The germline CDR1 and CDR2 sequences are MNHEY and SVGAGI. Regarding the study as a whole: Cumulative public TCR beta family frequency identified carriers of CMV plus the relevant HLA. Clonotype analysis showed dominance of the ex vivo response by HLA-C-restricted CMV-specific TCR beta clonotypes.

TCRdb used MiXCR to reprocess the reads, holding one entry per CDR3 protein. The top ten hold 13% of the sample, which has more than 400,000 distinct CDR3 sequences, about 26% seen once. This rearrangement joins TRBV6-5 to TRBJ1-2; 7 bases fit TRBD1. The sample comprised PBMCs. The sequence was obtained from a human donor in good health (CMV status not recorded). Some clones in this sample may be carry-over from other donors' samples. The CDR3 sequence: CASRRQGLDYGYTF. In DNA form, the CDR3 reads TGTGCCAGCAGGAGACAGGGATTGGACTATGGCTACACCTTC.